These 3 T cell receptor beta chains were all obtained from the same sample, sequenced in a study of early stage breast cancer tumors. Some clones are missing from TCRdb's copy, which holds only in-frame ones; the method was immunoSEQ multiplex PCR. In the table there are more than 12,000 clones, roughly 80% of which are singletons. The sample taken for sequencing was normal breast tissue next to the tumor. These receptors were collected from a person younger than 45 with breast cancer.

The chain joins TRBV10-2 to TRBJ2-7, with 15 bases matching TRBD2. The germline V gene has CDR1 WSHSY and CDR2 SAAADI. V dropped 6 bases and J dropped 4; count of bases not matched to a gene: 7. The CDR3 is made up of 16 amino acids. CDR3 DNA: TGCGCCAGCAGGGCGGGACTAGCGGGAGGCTCGTACGAGCAGTACTTC. Residues: CASRAGLAGGSYEQYF.

The V gene is TRBV5-8, the J gene TRBJ2-2; 10 bases map to TRBD2. The J segment lost 2 bases and the V segment lost 4 bases, leaving 8 bases of the junction unmatched. Germline CDR1 reads SGHTS; CDR2 reads YDEGEE. The CDR3 loop spans 17 amino acids. In DNA form, the CDR3 reads TGTGCCAGCAGCGGCGGGACTAGCGAGCTTAACACCGGGGAGCTGTTTTTT. It yields the protein CASSGGTSELNTGELFF.

CDR3 sequence: CASSTGAPGNTIYF. In DNA form, the CDR3 reads TGTGCCAGTAGTACAGGGGCGCCTGGAAACACCATATATTTT. V usage is TRBV19 and J usage is TRBJ1-3, with D tentatively TRBD1 (6 bases). Trimming took 4 bases from V and 2 from J, leaving 9 bases between them. The germline gives CDR1 LNHDA, CDR2 SQIVND (reference sequence). The CDR3 extends over 14 amino acids.